These 6 T cell receptor beta chains were sequenced from one sample in a study of blood T cell repertoires in COVID-19. Measured with immunoSEQ multiplex PCR; TCRdb has only the in-frame clones, and not every one. The table includes roughly 60,000 clones, 75% to 80% detected once. Sequences were obtained from peripheral blood. The receptors were sampled from a human donor in a cohort sampled during active COVID-19.

This chain joins TRBV3-1 (or the pseudogene TRBV3-2) and TRBJ2-1, with TRBD2 matching over 10 bases. The CDR3 covers 15 residues. The V gene end was trimmed by 2 bases and the J gene end by 5 bases; junction bases not matched to a gene: 3. Germline CDR1 and CDR2: LGHDT and YNNKEL (reference sequence). The CDR3 here is CASSQLAGADNEQFF. In DNA form, the CDR3 reads TGTGCCAGCAGCCAACTAGCGGGGGCAGACAATGAGCAGTTCTTC.

The chain couples TRBV6-5 to TRBJ2-5; no definite D call. Per the germline V gene, CDR1 is MNHEY and CDR2 is SVGAGI. This CDR3 comprises 11 residues. Trimming removed 5 bases from V and 5 bases from J, with 6 bases in between. In DNA, the CDR3 is TGTGCCAGCAGTCAGTTGGAGACCCAGTACTTC. It codes for CASSQLETQYF.

V usage is TRBV2 and J usage is TRBJ1-1; D remains unclear. Between the trimmed V and J ends, which lost 5 bases and 8 bases, there was a span of 9 bases. Germline assignment: CDR1 SNHLY and CDR2 FYNNEI. The CDR3 spans 11 residues. The CDR3 DNA follows: TGTGCCAGCAGTATCTTCGCGGAAGCTTTCTTT. Encoded protein: CASSIFAEAFF.

The J gene is TRBJ2-7, the V gene TRBV30; 8 bases fit TRBD2. With V trimmed by 5 bases and J by 1 base, 16 bases remained unmatched. Germline CDR1 reads GTSNPN; CDR2 reads SVGIG (reference sequence). The CDR3 extends over 17 amino acids. CDR3 in amino acids: CAWQPSGSMLLSYEQYF. The CDR3, as DNA: TGTGCCTGGCAGCCCAGCGGGAGTATGCTACTATCCTACGAGCAGTACTTC.

The rearrangement links TRBV19 to TRBJ1-4, with TRBD1 identical over 8 bases. The CDR3 covers 16 residues. J gave up 8 bases and V 5 bases, and 13 bases lay outside the gene matches. The germline V gene has CDR1 LNHDA and CDR2 SQIVND (reference sequence). CDR3 bases: TGTGCCAGTAGTCCAGGGGGCCGAGCCCCCGGGGAAAAACTGTTTTTT. It codes for CASSPGGRAPGEKLFF.

This chain joins TRBV25-1 and TRBJ1-5; D unclear. There are 14 residues in the CDR3. Per the germline V gene, CDR1 is MGHDK and CDR2 is SYGVNS. Between the trimmed V and J ends, which lost 2 bases and 0 bases, there was a span of 5 bases. The CDR3 DNA follows: TGTGCCAGCAGTGAAACGGTTAGCAATCAGCCCCAGCATTTT. Its translation: CASSETVSNQPQHF.